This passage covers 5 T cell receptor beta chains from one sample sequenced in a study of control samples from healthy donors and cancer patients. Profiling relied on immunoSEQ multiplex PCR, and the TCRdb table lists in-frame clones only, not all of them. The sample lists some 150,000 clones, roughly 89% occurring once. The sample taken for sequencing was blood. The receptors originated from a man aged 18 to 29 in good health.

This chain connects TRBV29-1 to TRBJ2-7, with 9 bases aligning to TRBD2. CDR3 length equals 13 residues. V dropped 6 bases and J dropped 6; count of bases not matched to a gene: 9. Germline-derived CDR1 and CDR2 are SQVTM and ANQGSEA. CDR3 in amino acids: CSVGGGGLSEQYF. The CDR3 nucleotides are TGCAGCGTCGGCGGGGGGGGGCTCTCCGAGCAGTACTTC.

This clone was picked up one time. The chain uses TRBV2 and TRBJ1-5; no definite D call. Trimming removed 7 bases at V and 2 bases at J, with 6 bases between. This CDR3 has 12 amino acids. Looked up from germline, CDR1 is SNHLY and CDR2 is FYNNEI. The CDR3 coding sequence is TGTGCCAGCAAAACAGGCAATCAGCCCCAGCATTTT. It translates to CASKTGNQPQHF. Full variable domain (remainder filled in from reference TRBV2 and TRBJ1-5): EPEVTQTPSHQVTQMGQEVILRCVPISNHLYFYWYRQILGQKVEFLVSFYNNEISEKSEIFDDQFSVERPDGSNFTLKIRSTKLEDSAMYFCASKTGNQPQHFGDGTRLSIL.

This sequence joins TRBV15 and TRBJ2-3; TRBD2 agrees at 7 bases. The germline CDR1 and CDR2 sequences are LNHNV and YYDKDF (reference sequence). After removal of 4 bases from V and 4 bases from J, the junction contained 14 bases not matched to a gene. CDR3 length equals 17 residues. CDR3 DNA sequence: TGTGCCACCAGCATAAGAGGCGGGCGGGGGAACTCAGATACGCAGTATTTT. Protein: CATSIRGGRGNSDTQYF.

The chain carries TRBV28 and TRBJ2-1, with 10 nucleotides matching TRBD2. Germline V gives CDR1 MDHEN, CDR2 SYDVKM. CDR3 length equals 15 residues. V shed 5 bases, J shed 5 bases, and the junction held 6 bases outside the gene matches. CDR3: CASSILAGVNNEQFF. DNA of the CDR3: TGTGCCAGCAGTATCCTAGCGGGGGTTAACAATGAGCAGTTCTTC. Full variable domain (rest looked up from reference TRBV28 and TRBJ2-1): DVKVTQSSRYLVKRTGEKVFLECVQDMDHENMFWYRQDPGLGLRLIYFSYDVKMKEKGDIPEGYSVSREKKERFSLILESASTNQTSMYLCASSILAGVNNEQFFGPGTRLTVL.

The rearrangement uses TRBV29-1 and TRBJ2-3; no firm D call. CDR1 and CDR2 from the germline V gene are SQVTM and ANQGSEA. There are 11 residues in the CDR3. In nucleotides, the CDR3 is TGCGTAGGGCAATCCACAGATACGCAGTATTTT. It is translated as CVGQSTDTQYF.